Listed below are T cell receptor beta chains from one sample, sequenced in a study of T cells after posttransplantation cyclophosphamide. Sequencing was performed with immunoSEQ multiplex PCR; in TCRdb, only in-frame clones are kept and a portion is missing. The sample lists approximately 21,000 clones; 80% to 90% were seen once. The starting material was PBMCs, obtained approximately 360 days after allogeneic stem cell transplant with calcineurin inhibitor and methotrexate. The receptors originated from a female patient aged 25-39 years who received an allogeneic stem cell transplant from an unrelated donor, was CMV-positive, and had acute and chronic GVHD. Some T cells may have come from the graft donor. CDR3s include the opening cysteine and the closing phenylalanine or tryptophan. Rows give clone size only sometimes, using once, few, many, or a class for an expanded clone.

CDR3aa,v_gene,j_gene,abundance
CASRISNWEGVRYF,TRBV6-4,TRBJ2-3,.
CASSFHRGAEAFF,TRBV7-7,TRBJ1-1,.
CASSPQTGEGNEQFF,TRBV9,TRBJ2-1,.
CASSRGQGPMSGYTF,TRBV27,TRBJ1-2,.
CASSLRQYTEAFF,TRBV7-3,TRBJ1-1,.
CASGLGGSADTQYF,TRBV12-5,TRBJ2-3,.
CASSLGLEAFF,TRBV5-6,TRBJ1-1,.
CASSSGEGNEKLFF,TRBV7-2,TRBJ1-4,.
CASSEIRAGYSGYTF,TRBV6-1,TRBJ1-2,.
CASSMSGTYHTEAFF,TRBV5-6,TRBJ1-1,.
CASSSSGTGVDTQYF,TRBV7-6,TRBJ2-3,.
CASSPTGTMNTGELFF,TRBV18,TRBJ2-2,.
CASSNYLSETQYF,TRBV7-2,TRBJ2-5,.
CASSPTTGPFNQPQHF,TRBV7-8,TRBJ1-5,.
CASSLDRRGMNTEAFF,TRBV7-9,TRBJ1-1,.
CATSLRGSYNEQFF,TRBV19,TRBJ2-1,.
CASSVGLAAHNEQFF,TRBV9,TRBJ2-1,.
CASSSTGTSGSFFDTQYF,TRBV11-2,TRBJ2-3,.
CASRYREEGAAFF,TRBV5-1,TRBJ1-1,.
CKPTREGPNEQYF,TRBV5-6,TRBJ2-7,.
CASSSWTGQEKLFF,TRBV7-9,TRBJ1-4,.
CASSIGGPYSHEQFF,TRBV19,TRBJ2-1,once
CASSLGVAGGSLRYEQYF,TRBV11-2,TRBJ2-7,once
CASSPDSRIEKLFF,TRBV18,TRBJ1-4,.
CASSTSGGGADTQYF,TRBV27,TRBJ2-3,.
CASSLRGSGYGYTF,TRBV4-1,TRBJ1-2,.
CASSLGTRIYEQYF,TRBV7-6,TRBJ2-7,.
CALSGQNSNQPQHF,TRBV30,TRBJ1-5,.
CASSWGGENQPQHF,TRBV5-1,TRBJ1-5,.
CSVGGGETEAFF,TRBV29-1,TRBJ1-1,few
CASSLAFRDRAFF,TRBV5-5,TRBJ1-1,.
CASGEGASSYNEQFF,TRBV5-1,TRBJ2-1,.
CASSLPTSGGLFQETQYF,TRBV7-9,TRBJ2-5,.
CSVEAGTYEQYF,TRBV29-1,TRBJ2-7,.
CATRGAVMNTEAFF,TRBV19,TRBJ1-1,.
CASSLINSGYEQYF,TRBV13,TRBJ2-7,few
CAWRTWTGAYEQYF,TRBV30,TRBJ2-7,.
CASSLAGDITEQFF,TRBV6-6,TRBJ2-1,once
CSGRTENYEQYF,TRBV29-1,TRBJ2-7,.
CASSDQGLGEKLFF,TRBV2,TRBJ1-4,few
CASSQTGADEQYF,TRBV7-2,TRBJ2-7,.
CASSRPVDNTQYF,TRBV7-2,TRBJ2-3,.
CASSYNRLAGTDTQYF,TRBV5-1,TRBJ2-3,.
CASSSLIRGGGGVYEQYF,TRBV27,TRBJ2-7,.
CASREGNSPNYGYTF,TRBV7-3,TRBJ1-2,.
CASSPLLLTGELFF,TRBV4-1,TRBJ2-2,.
CASSLGTGVGYEQYF,TRBV7-7,.,.
CASRGGQGGGEQFF,TRBV9,TRBJ2-1,.
CAIGTGNYEQYF,TRBV10-3,TRBJ2-7,few
CASSYASSGNTIYF,TRBV6-6,TRBJ1-3,few
CASSYLGGSEQYF,TRBV6-5,TRBJ2-7,.
CASGFAPSRSTHNF,TRBV12-5,TRBJ2-7,.
CASSSATGGGEAFF,TRBV28,TRBJ1-1,.
CAWSVTGIYGYTF,TRBV30,TRBJ1-2,.
CASSGQNYYNEQFF,TRBV7-2,TRBJ2-1,.
CASLRGQGRGYTF,TRBV2,TRBJ1-2,.
CASRPTTDTGELFF,TRBV28,TRBJ2-2,.
CASGQLNTGELFF,TRBV6-1,TRBJ2-2,.
CASSFDLAGAKNIQYF,TRBV6-5,TRBJ2-4,.